The 20 T cell receptor beta chains below all came from one sample that was sequenced in a study of blood T cell repertoires in COVID-19 (dated by TCRdb to about 2020). Preparation of the library involved the immunoSEQ multiplex PCR assay. TCRdb limited this immuneACCESS table to in-frame rearrangements with V and J called. A share of clones is missing; checked studies link under half to unresolved V genes, and the rest is unexplained. The sample data list about 210,000 clones, and 65% to 85% of these were observed just once. The ten largest clones take up about 13% of the sample. The sequencing input was peripheral blood. The receptor source for this set is a human donor in a cohort sampled during active COVID-19.

The chain links TRBV28 to TRBJ1-4; D not resolved. The CDR3 has 15 amino acids. Trimming removed 5 bases at V and 8 bases at J, with 18 bases between. CDR1 is MDHEN, CDR2 SYDVKM, per germline. CDR3 in amino acids: CASSTHRPGKEKLFF. CDR3 nucleotide sequence: TGTGCCAGCAGTACTCACCGCCCGGGGAAAGAAAAACTGTTTTTT.

The rearrangement uses TRBV11-2 and TRBJ1-2; D is undetermined. In germline, CDR1 is SGHAT, CDR2 FQNNGV. V lost 1 base and J lost 1, with 7 bases in between. This CDR3 contains 14 residues. The CDR3 nucleotides read TGTGCCAGCAGCTTAGTCCGCAGTAACTATGGCTACACCTTC. Its translation is CASSLVRSNYGYTF.

This sequence joins TRBV19 and TRBJ2-3, with D tentatively TRBD2 (6 bases). The germline V gene has CDR1 LNHDA and CDR2 SQIVND (reference sequence). The CDR3 has 14 amino acids. Trimming removed 10 bases at V and 7 bases at J, with 21 bases between. The CDR3 region has the DNA TGTGCCACCAGTGGAGGGGCCCGTCGGAATACGCAGTATTTT. Encoded protein: CATSGGARRNTQYF. Filled out from reference TRBV19 and TRBJ2-3, the complete variable domain reads DGGITQSPKYLFRKEGQNVTLSCEQNLNHDAMYWYRQDPGQGLRLIYYSQIVNDFQKGDIAEGYSVSREKKESFPLTVTSAQKNPTAFYLCATSGGARRNTQYFGPGTRLTVL.

The rearrangement joins TRBV5-1 to TRBJ2-3; the match to TRBD2 covers 9 bases. CDR3 length equals 16 residues. The germline gives CDR1 SGHRS, CDR2 YFSETQ. V was clipped by 4 bases and J by 1 base; unmatched bases: 7. CDR3 bases: TGCGCCAGCAGCCAAAAGACTAGCGGCGGCACAGATACGCAGTATTTT. It codes for CASSQKTSGGTDTQYF.

This chain links TRBV24-1 with TRBJ1-3, with D uncertain. Germline CDR1 is KGHDR and CDR2 is SFDVKD. With 7 bases removed from V and 3 bases from J, the gap between germline ends came to 3 bases. The CDR3 loop spans 11 amino acids. The CDR3 bases are TGTGCCACCAGCTATGGAAACACCATATATTTT. Protein product: CATSYGNTIYF.

V and J are TRBV18 and TRBJ1-1, with 8 bases identical to TRBD1. Germline V gives CDR1 KGHSH, CDR2 LQKENI. This CDR3 is 17 amino acids long. Germline trimming cut 6 bases from V and 2 bases from J; bases unmatched to any gene: 14. DNA for the CDR3: TGTGCCAGCTCGCGGTCGTCATGGACAGGGCGCAACACTGAAGCTTTCTTT. It codes for CASSRSSWTGRNTEAFF.

In DNA form, the CDR3 reads TGTGCCAGCATTGCCCGGGACAGTGAACTCACAGATACGCAGTATTTT. This translates into CASIARDSELTDTQYF. This chain joins TRBV28 and TRBJ2-3, with 7 bases that match TRBD1. The junction had 12 bases not matched to a gene; V was cut back by 7 bases and J by 2 bases. Germline CDR1 MDHEN, CDR2 SYDVKM. CDR3 length: 16 residues.

The DNA for the CDR3 is TGCGCCAGCAGCTTCGCAGGGAACTCCTACGAGCAGTACTTC. Protein: CASSFAGNSYEQYF. V and J are TRBV5-1 and TRBJ2-7, with a possible D match to TRBD1 (5 bases). Per the germline V gene, CDR1 is SGHRS and CDR2 is YFSETQ. V gave up 2 bases and J gave up 0 bases, with 9 bases separating them. This CDR3 has 14 residues.

The rearrangement links TRBV18 to TRBJ1-6, with D perhaps matching TRBD1 (5 bases). V lost 6 bases and J lost 6, with 12 bases in between. CDR3 length equals 14 residues. CDR1 KGHSH and CDR2 LQKENI come from the germline V gene. The chain's CDR3 is CASSPTDSNSPLHF. For the CDR3, the DNA is TGTGCCAGCTCCCCAACCGACAGTAATTCACCCCTCCACTTT.

This clone was observed a handful of times. The gene calls are TRBV6-2 or TRBV6-3 and TRBJ1-2; D might be TRBD1 (5 bases). This CDR3 spans 13 amino acids. Germline-derived CDR1 and CDR2 are MNHEY and SVGEGT. Trimming shortened V by 4 bases and J by 4 bases, and 10 bases separated the two germline ends. The CDR3 reads CASSFETAYGYTF. The CDR3 nucleotides are TGTGCCAGCAGTTTCGAGACAGCCTATGGCTACACCTTC.

Comments on this clone: Other DNA sequences within the sample encode an identical CDR3. The genes are TRBV6-5 and TRBJ1-5, with D possibly TRBD1 on 6 matching bases. The CDR3 spans 14 residues. In germline, CDR1 is MNHEY, CDR2 SVGAGI. Trimming pared 6 bases from V and 0 bases from J, leaving 9 bases between. The CDR3 loop reads CASSNRDSNQPQHF. The DNA for the CDR3 is TGTGCCAGCAGCAACAGGGATAGCAATCAGCCCCAGCATTTT.

The V gene is TRBV12-3 or TRBV12-4, the J gene TRBJ1-1, with D unclear. With 3 bases removed from V and 5 bases from J, the gap between germline ends came to 7 bases. This CDR3 spans 12 amino acids. This CDR3 is CASSLRDTEAFF. In DNA, the CDR3 is TGTGCCAGCAGTTTGAGGGATACTGAAGCTTTCTTT.

This chain connects TRBV2 to TRBJ1-5; D is perhaps TRBD1 (6 bases). Germline CDR1 and CDR2: SNHLY and FYNNEI. CDR3 length: 14 amino acids. Trimming shortened V by 6 bases and J by 1 base, and 10 bases separated the two germline ends. CDR3 residues: CASRGAVSNQPQHF. The CDR3 DNA reads as TGTGCCAGCAGGGGGGCGGTGAGCAATCAGCCCCAGCATTTT.

The V call is TRBV7-9, the J call TRBJ2-7, with TRBD1 matching over 7 bases. V dropped 4 bases and J dropped 3; count of bases not matched to a gene: 6. The CDR3 loop spans 14 amino acids. The V gene's germline CDR1 is SEHNR and CDR2 FQNEAQ (reference sequence). The DNA of the CDR3 is TGTGCCAGCAGCTCGCCGGGACAGAGCTACGAGCAGTACTTC. Residues: CASSSPGQSYEQYF. The variable domain in full, completed from reference TRBV7-9 and TRBJ2-7, reads DTGVSQNPRHKITKRGQNVTFRCDPISEHNRLYWYRQTLGQGPEFLTYFQNEAQLEKSRLLSDRFSAERPKGSFSTLEIQRTEQGDSAMYLCASSSPGQSYEQYFGPGTRLTVT.

V usage is TRBV29-1 and J usage is TRBJ2-1; 9 bases are a match to TRBD2. Germline lookup yields CDR1 SQVTM and CDR2 ANQGSEA. With 2 bases clipped from V and 4 bases from J, the junction kept 3 bases outside the gene matches. The CDR3 is made up of 14 amino acids. CDR3: CSVERLADYNEQFF. In DNA form, the CDR3 reads TGCAGCGTTGAACGACTAGCGGATTACAATGAGCAGTTCTTC.

The V gene is TRBV24-1, the J gene TRBJ1-2, with a possible D match to TRBD1 (5 bases). With 4 bases removed from V and 5 bases from J, the gap between germline ends came to 13 bases. Per the germline V gene, CDR1 is KGHDR and CDR2 is SFDVKD. The CDR3 has 14 amino acids. The CDR3 bases are TGTGCCACCAGTGACCAGGGTTTTAGTTATGGCTACACCTTC. Its translation is CATSDQGFSYGYTF.

The V and J genes are TRBV27 and TRBJ2-1; TRBD1 aligns across 7 bases. The CDR3 extends over 14 amino acids. In germline, CDR1 is MNHEY, CDR2 SMNVEV (reference sequence). Losses at the gene ends were 7 bases for V and 2 bases for J; bases not matched to a gene: 5. For the CDR3, the DNA is TGTGCCAGCAAAAAGGGGACAGCCTACAATGAGCAGTTCTTC. Amino acid sequence: CASKKGTAYNEQFF.

The J gene is TRBJ1-1, the V gene TRBV3-1 (or the pseudogene TRBV3-2); maybe TRBD1 (5 bases). Germline V gene lookup returns CDR1 LGHDT and CDR2 YNNKEL (reference sequence). The CDR3 runs to 15 residues. V lost 0 bases and J 3 bases, leaving 11 bases between the germline ends. The CDR3 reads CASSQDISGDTEAFF. In nucleotides, the CDR3 is TGTGCCAGCAGCCAAGATATATCGGGGGACACTGAAGCTTTCTTT.

This chain connects TRBV7-2 to TRBJ1-5, with 9 bases identical to TRBD1. The CDR3 covers 17 residues. J gave up 2 bases and V 5 bases, and 10 bases lay outside the gene matches. CDR1 and CDR2 (germline): SGHTA, FQGNSA. As DNA, the CDR3 is TGTGCCAGCAGCGCGGGACAGGGCGGTCTTGGCAATCAGCCCCAGCATTTT. Residues: CASSAGQGGLGNQPQHF.

V usage is TRBV10-3 and J usage is TRBJ2-1; D uncertain. The germline gives CDR1 ENHRY, CDR2 SYGVKD. This CDR3 comprises 13 residues. V gave up 6 bases and J gave up 1 base, with 7 bases separating them. The CDR3 spells CAISAGSYNEQFF. The CDR3 DNA is TGTGCCATCAGCGCCGGGTCCTACAATGAGCAGTTCTTC.